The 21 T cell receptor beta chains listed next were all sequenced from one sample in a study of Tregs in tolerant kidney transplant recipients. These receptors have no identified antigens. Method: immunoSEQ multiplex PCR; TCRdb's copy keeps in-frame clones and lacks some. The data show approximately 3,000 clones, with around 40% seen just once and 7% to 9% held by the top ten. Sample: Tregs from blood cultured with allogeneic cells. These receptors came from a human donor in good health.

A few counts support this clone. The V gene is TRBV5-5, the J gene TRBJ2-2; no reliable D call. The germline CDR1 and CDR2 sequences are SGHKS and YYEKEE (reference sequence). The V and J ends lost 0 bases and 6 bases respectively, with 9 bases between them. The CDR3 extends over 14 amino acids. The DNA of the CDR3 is TGTGCCAGCAGCTTGGCCGCCAGCGCCGGGGAGCTGTTTTTT. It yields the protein CASSLAASAGELFF.

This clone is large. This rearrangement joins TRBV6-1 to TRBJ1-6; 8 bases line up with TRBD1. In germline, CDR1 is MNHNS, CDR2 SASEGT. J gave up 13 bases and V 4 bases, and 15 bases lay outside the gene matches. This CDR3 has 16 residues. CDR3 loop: CASSVGGGTGGSPLHF. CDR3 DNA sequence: TGTGCCAGCAGTGTAGGGGGAGGAACAGGGGGGAGCCCCCTCCACTTT.

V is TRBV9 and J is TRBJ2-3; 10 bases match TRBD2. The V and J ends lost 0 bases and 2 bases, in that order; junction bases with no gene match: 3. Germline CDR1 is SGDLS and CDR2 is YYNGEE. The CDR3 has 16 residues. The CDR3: CASSVALAGFTDTQYF. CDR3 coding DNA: TGTGCCAGCAGCGTAGCACTAGCGGGATTCACAGATACGCAGTATTTT.

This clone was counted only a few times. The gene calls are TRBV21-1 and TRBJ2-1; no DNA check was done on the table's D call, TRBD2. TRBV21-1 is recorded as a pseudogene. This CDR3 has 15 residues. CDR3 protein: CASSKLAGASNEQFF. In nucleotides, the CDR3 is TGTGCCAGCAGCAAATTAGCGGGAGCATCTAATGAGCAGTTCTTC.

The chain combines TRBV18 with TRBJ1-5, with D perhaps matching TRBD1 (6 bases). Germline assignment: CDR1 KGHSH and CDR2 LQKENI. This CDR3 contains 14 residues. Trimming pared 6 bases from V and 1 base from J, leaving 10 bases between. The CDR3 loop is CASSPGQSNQPQHF. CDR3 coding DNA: TGTGCCAGCTCCCCTGGACAGAGCAATCAGCCCCAGCATTTT.

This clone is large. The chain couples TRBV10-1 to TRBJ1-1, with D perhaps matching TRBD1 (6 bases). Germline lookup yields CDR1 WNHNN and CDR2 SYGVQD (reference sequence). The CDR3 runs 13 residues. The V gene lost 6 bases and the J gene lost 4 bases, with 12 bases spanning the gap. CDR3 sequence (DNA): TGCGCCAGCAGCCAGGGGTTGACCACTGAAGCTTTCTTT. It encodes CASSQGLTTEAFF.

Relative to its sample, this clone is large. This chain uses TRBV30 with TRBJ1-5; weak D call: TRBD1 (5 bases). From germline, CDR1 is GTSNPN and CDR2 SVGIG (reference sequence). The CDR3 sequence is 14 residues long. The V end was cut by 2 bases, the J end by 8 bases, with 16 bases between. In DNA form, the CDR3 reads TGTGCCTGGAGTTTGGGACGAGTCTCTAAGCCCCAGCATTTT. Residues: CAWSLGRVSKPQHF.

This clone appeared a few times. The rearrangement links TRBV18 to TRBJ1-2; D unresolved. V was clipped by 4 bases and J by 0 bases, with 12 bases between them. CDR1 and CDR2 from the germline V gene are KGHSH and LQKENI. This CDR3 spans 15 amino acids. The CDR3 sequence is CASSQRDQTNYGYTF. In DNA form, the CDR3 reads TGTGCCAGCTCACAGCGCGATCAGACTAACTATGGCTACACCTTC.

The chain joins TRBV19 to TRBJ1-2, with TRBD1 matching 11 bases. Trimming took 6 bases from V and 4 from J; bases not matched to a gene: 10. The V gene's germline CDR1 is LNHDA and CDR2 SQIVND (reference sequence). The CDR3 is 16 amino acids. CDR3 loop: CASSFTDRGPIYGYTF. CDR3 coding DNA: TGTGCCAGTAGCTTCACGGACAGGGGGCCTATCTATGGCTACACCTTC.

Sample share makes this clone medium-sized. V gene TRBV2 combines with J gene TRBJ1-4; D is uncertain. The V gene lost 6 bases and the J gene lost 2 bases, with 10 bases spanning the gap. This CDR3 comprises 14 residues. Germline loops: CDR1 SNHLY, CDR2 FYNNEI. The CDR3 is CASRAVVTNEKLFF. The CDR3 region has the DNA TGTGCCAGCAGAGCGGTAGTCACTAATGAAAAACTGTTTTTT.

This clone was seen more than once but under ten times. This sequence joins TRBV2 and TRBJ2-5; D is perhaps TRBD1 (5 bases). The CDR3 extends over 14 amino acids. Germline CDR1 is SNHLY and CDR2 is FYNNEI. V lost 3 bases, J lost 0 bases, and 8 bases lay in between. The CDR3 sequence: CASSEQGYQETQYF. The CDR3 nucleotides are TGTGCCAGCAGTGAGCAGGGATACCAAGAGACCCAGTACTTC.

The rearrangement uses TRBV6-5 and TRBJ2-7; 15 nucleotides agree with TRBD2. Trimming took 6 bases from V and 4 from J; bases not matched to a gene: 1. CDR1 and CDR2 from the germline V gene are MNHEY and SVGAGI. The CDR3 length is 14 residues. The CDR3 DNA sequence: TGTGCCAGCAGGGGACTAGCGGGAGGTTACGAGCAGTACTTC. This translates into CASRGLAGGYEQYF.

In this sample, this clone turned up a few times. DNA of the CDR3: TGTGCCATAGCGGGAGGGTCTGAGCAGTTCTTC. This gives the protein CAIAGGSEQFF. This chain connects TRBV10-3 to TRBJ2-1; TRBD2 aligns across 10 bases. Per the germline V gene, CDR1 is ENHRY and CDR2 is SYGVKD. The CDR3 totals 11 residues. Trimming removed 9 bases from V and 9 bases from J; junction bases left unmatched: 2.

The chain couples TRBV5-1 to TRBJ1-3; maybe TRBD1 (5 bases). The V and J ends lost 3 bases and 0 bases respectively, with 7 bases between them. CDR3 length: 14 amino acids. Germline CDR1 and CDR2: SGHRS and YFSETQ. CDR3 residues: CASSSQGSGNTIYF. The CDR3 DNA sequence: TGCGCCAGCAGCTCCCAGGGCTCTGGAAACACCATATATTTT.

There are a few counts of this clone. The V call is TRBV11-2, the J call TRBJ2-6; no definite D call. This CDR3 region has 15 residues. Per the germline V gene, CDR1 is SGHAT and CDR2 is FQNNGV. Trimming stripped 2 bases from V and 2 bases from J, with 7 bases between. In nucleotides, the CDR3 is TGTGCCAGCAGCTTAATTTTTACTGGGGCCAACGTCCTGACTTTC. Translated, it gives CASSLIFTGANVLTF.

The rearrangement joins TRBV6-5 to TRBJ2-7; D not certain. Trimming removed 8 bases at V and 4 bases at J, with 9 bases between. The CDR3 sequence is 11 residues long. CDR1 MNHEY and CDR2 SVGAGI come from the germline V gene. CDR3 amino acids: CASQTSYEQYF. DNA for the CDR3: TGTGCCAGCCAGACATCTTACGAGCAGTACTTC.

The CDR3 spells CASSPGQGEEKLFF. For the CDR3, the DNA is TGTGCCAGCAGCCCTGGACAGGGAGAGGAAAAACTGTTTTTT. The V and J genes are TRBV7-9 and TRBJ1-4; 8 bases align to TRBD1. After removal of 5 bases from V and 8 bases from J, the junction contained 7 bases not matched to a gene. CDR3 size: 14 residues. Germline values: CDR1 SEHNR, CDR2 FQNEAQ (reference sequence).

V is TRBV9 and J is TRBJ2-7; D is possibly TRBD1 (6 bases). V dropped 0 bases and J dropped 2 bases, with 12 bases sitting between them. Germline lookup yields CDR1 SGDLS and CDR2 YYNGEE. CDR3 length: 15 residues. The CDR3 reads CASSVDPTGPYEQYF. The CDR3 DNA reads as TGTGCCAGCAGCGTAGACCCGACAGGCCCCTACGAGCAGTACTTC.

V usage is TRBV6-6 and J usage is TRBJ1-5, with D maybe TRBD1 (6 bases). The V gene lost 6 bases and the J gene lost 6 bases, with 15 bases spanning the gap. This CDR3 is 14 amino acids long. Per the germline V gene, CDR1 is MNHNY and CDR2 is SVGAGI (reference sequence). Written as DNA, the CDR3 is TGTGCCAGCAGCCGAGGGGGGAGGGTTCAGCCCCAGCATTTT. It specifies CASSRGGRVQPQHF.

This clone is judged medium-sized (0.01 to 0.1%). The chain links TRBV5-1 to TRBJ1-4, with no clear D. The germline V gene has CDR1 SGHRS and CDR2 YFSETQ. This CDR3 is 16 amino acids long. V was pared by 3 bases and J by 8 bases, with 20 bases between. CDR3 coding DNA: TGCGCCAGCAGCTCCTCGGCGGGTATAGCGGGAGAAAAACTGTTTTTT. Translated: CASSSSAGIAGEKLFF.

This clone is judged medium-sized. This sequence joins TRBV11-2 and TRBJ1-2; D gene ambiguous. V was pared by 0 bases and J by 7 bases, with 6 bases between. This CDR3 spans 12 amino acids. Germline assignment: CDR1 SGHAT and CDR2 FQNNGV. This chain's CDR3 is CASSLDLGGYTF. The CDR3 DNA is TGTGCCAGCAGCTTAGATCTCGGTGGCTACACCTTC.